The rows below give T cell receptor beta chains drawn from one sample of a study of T cells in localized non-small cell lung cancer. Using immunoSEQ multiplex PCR, the repertoire was profiled, and TCRdb retains in-frame clones only, with some absent. The data show more than 30,000 clones, 88% seen once. This sample comprised peripheral blood mononuclear cells, obtained before any cancer treatment. These receptors originate from a woman aged 40-70 years with stage III lung adenocarcinoma. CDR3s include the opening cysteine and the closing phenylalanine or tryptophan. Each record gives: V gene, CDR3 length, D gene, J gene, clone size, CDR3 protein, CDR3 DNA. D genes are given only for firm matches. Clone size is stated in some rows and not others, as once, few, many or a class when expanded.

V: TRBV19; length: 15; D: TRBD1; J: TRBJ1-4; size: .; CDR3: CASSIGDRVEEKLFF; DNA: TGTGCCAGTAGTATTGGGGACAGGGTGGAGGAAAAACTGTTTTTT
V: TRBV11-2; length: 16; D: TRBD2; J: TRBJ2-3; size: .; CDR3: CASSPGLAGPRDTQYF; DNA: TGTGCCAGCAGCCCGGGACTAGCGGGCCCCCGGGATACGCAGTATTTT
V: TRBV6-1; length: 16; D: .; J: TRBJ2-2; size: .; CDR3: CASSEGRLENTGELFF; DNA: TGTGCCAGCAGTGAAGGGCGGCTCGAGAACACCGGGGAGCTGTTTTTT
V: TRBV30; length: 16; D: .; J: TRBJ2-3; size: .; CDR3: CAWSKVGVRGTDTQYF; DNA: TGTGCCTGGAGTAAGGTCGGGGTCCGGGGCACAGATACGCAGTATTTT
V: TRBV30; length: 15; D: .; J: TRBJ2-2; size: .; CDR3: CAWSAPIGNTGELFF; DNA: TGTGCCTGGAGTGCCCCCATCGGGAACACCGGGGAGCTGTTTTTT
V: TRBV10-2; length: 19; D: .; J: TRBJ2-2; size: .; CDR3: CASSESMVGVLANTGELFF; DNA: TGCGCCAGCAGTGAGTCGATGGTAGGAGTTCTCGCGAACACCGGGGAGCTGTTTTTT
V: TRBV30; length: 13; D: TRBD1; J: TRBJ1-2; size: .; CDR3: CACTPGQSYGYTF; DNA: TGTGCCTGCACCCCGGGACAGTCCTATGGCTACACCTTC
V: TRBV4-2; length: 16; D: .; J: TRBJ2-3; size: .; CDR3: CASSPSAGSQRPTQYF; DNA: TGTGCCAGCAGCCCAAGCGCGGGGAGCCAAAGGCCTACGCAGTATTTT
V: TRBV28; length: 16; D: TRBD1; J: TRBJ2-7; size: .; CDR3: CASSFDRGTGSYEQYF; DNA: TGTGCCAGCAGTTTCGATAGGGGGACAGGGTCCTACGAGCAGTACTTC
V: TRBV4-1; length: 18; D: TRBD2; J: TRBJ2-5; size: .; CDR3: CASSRESGTSGRSETQYF; DNA: TGCGCCAGCAGCCGAGAATCCGGGACTAGCGGTCGGAGTGAGACCCAGTACTTC
V: TRBV19; length: 18; D: TRBD1; J: TRBJ1-5; size: .; CDR3: CASSPTGASPYSNQPQHF; DNA: TGTGCCAGTAGTCCGACAGGGGCTTCTCCTTATAGCAATCAGCCCCAGCATTTT
V: TRBV7-2; length: 14; D: TRBD2; J: TRBJ2-1; size: .; CDR3: CASTRLAGGDEQFF; DNA: TGTGCCAGCACCCGACTAGCGGGGGGCGATGAGCAGTTCTTC
V: TRBV2; length: 15; D: TRBD1; J: TRBJ1-4; size: .; CDR3: CASLKLQGAGEKLFF; DNA: TGTGCCAGCCTGAAGTTACAGGGGGCGGGTGAAAAACTGTTTTTT
V: TRBV9; length: 14; D: TRBD1; J: TRBJ1-2; size: .; CDR3: CASSVTGGASGYTF; DNA: TGTGCCAGCAGCGTAACAGGGGGCGCGTCCGGCTACACCTTC
V: TRBV18; length: 13; D: .; J: TRBJ1-1; size: .; CDR3: CASSPDMNTEAFF; DNA: TGTGCCAGCTCACCGGACATGAACACTGAAGCTTTCTTT
V: TRBV7-6; length: 14; D: TRBD1; J: TRBJ2-3; size: .; CDR3: CASSRTGGTDTQYF; DNA: TGTGCCAGCAGCCGGACAGGGGGCACAGATACGCAGTATTTT
V: TRBV29-1; length: 12; D: TRBD1; J: TRBJ1-1; size: .; CDR3: CSVESGQVEAFF; DNA: TGCAGCGTTGAGAGTGGACAGGTTGAAGCTTTCTTT
V: TRBV5-5; length: 15; D: TRBD2; J: TRBJ2-5; size: .; CDR3: CASSPSGTNQETQYF; DNA: TGTGCCAGCAGCCCATCCGGGACTAACCAAGAGACCCAGTACTTC
V: TRBV7-7; length: 13; D: .; J: TRBJ2-5; size: .; CDR3: CASSLGQGGTQYF; DNA: TGTGCCAGCAGCTTAGGGCAGGGTGGGACCCAGTACTTC
V: TRBV18; length: 14; D: TRBD2; J: TRBJ2-5; size: .; CDR3: CASSRGLAQETQYF; DNA: TGTGCCAGCTCACGGGGACTAGCCCAAGAGACCCAGTACTTC
V: TRBV14; length: 14; D: .; J: TRBJ2-7; size: .; CDR3: CASSQTTPPYEQYF; DNA: TGTGCCAGCAGCCAAACGACACCTCCCTACGAGCAGTACTTC
V: TRBV5-6; length: 17; D: TRBD1; J: TRBJ1-6; size: .; CDR3: CASSLFRTGGNNSPLHF; DNA: TGTGCCAGCAGCTTATTTAGGACAGGGGGGAATAATTCACCCCTCCACTTT
V: TRBV7-3; length: 18; D: TRBD1; J: TRBJ1-2; size: .; CDR3: CATNANRAVRGRNYGYTF; DNA: TGTGCCACCAATGCCAATCGGGCTGTCAGGGGGCGCAACTATGGCTACACCTTC
V: TRBV11-3; length: 15; D: .; J: TRBJ2-3; size: once; CDR3: CASSLGSEYADTQYF; DNA: TGTGCCAGCAGCCTGGGGTCAGAATACGCAGATACGCAGTATTTT
V: TRBV29-1; length: 14; D: TRBD1; J: TRBJ1-4; size: .; CDR3: CSVGQGNFNEKLFF; DNA: TGCAGCGTTGGACAGGGGAACTTCAATGAAAAACTGTTTTTT
V: TRBV11-2; length: 13; D: .; J: TRBJ1-1; size: .; CDR3: CASSRWGNTEAFF; DNA: TGTGCCAGCAGCAGATGGGGGAACACTGAAGCTTTCTTT
V: TRBV7-8; length: 16; D: .; J: TRBJ1-1; size: .; CDR3: CASSLDRGTANTEAFF; DNA: TGTGCCAGCAGCTTAGACCGTGGGACGGCGAACACTGAAGCTTTCTTT
V: TRBV21-1; length: 13; D: .; J: TRBJ2-1; size: .; CDR3: CASSLGRYNEQFF; DNA: TGTGCCAGCAGCCTGGGACGATACAATGAGCAGTTCTTC
V: TRBV4-2; length: 14; D: .; J: TRBJ1-1; size: .; CDR3: CASSQDLLSTEAFF; DNA: TGTGCCAGCAGCCAAGATCTACTTTCTACCGAGGCTTTCTTT
V: TRBV5-1; length: 15; D: TRBD2; J: TRBJ2-1; size: few; CDR3: CASSRLAGAFNEQFF; DNA: TGCGCCAGCAGCCGACTAGCGGGGGCCTTTAATGAGCAGTTCTTC
V: TRBV2; length: 15; D: .; J: TRBJ2-7; size: .; CDR3: CASFFGRTSSYEQYF; DNA: TGTGCCAGCTTTTTTGGGCGCACGAGCTCCTACGAGCAGTACTTC
V: TRBV27; length: 14; D: .; J: TRBJ1-5; size: .; CDR3: CASSFSGIDQPQHF; DNA: TGTGCCAGCAGTTTCTCAGGGATCGATCAGCCCCAGCATTTT
V: TRBV7-2; length: 15; D: .; J: TRBJ2-2; size: .; CDR3: CASSFQTGNTGELFF; DNA: TGTGCCAGCAGCTTCCAAACAGGGAACACCGGGGAGCTGTTTTTT
V: TRBV9; length: 15; D: .; J: TRBJ2-3; size: .; CDR3: CASSAVAGIRDTQYF; DNA: TGTGCCAGCAGCGCGGTGGCGGGGATCCGAGATACGCAGTATTTT
V: TRBV9; length: 15; D: .; J: TRBJ2-3; size: .; CDR3: CASSVVADSTDTQYF; DNA: TGTGCCAGCAGCGTAGTAGCGGATAGCACAGATACGCAGTATTTT
V: TRBV7-2; length: 14; D: .; J: TRBJ1-3; size: .; CDR3: CASSYQISGNTIYF; DNA: TGTGCCAGCAGCTACCAAATCTCTGGAAACACCATATATTTT
V: TRBV6-1; length: 15; D: .; J: TRBJ1-6; size: .; CDR3: CASRKQGAYNSPLHF; DNA: TGTGCCAGCAGGAAACAGGGCGCCTATAATTCACCCCTCCACTTT
V: TRBV11-2; length: 18; D: .; J: TRBJ1-6; size: .; CDR3: CASRLLRDKSGQGSPLHF; DNA: TGTGCCAGCAGATTACTACGGGACAAGTCCGGCCAGGGTTCACCCCTCCACTTT
V: TRBV5-6; length: 14; D: TRBD1; J: TRBJ1-6; size: medium-sized; CDR3: CASSVQTGNSPLHF; DNA: TGTGCCAGCAGCGTGCAGACAGGGAATTCACCCCTCCACTTT
V: TRBV6-4; length: 15; D: TRBD1; J: TRBJ2-3; size: .; CDR3: CASSDRTGGTDTQYF; DNA: TGTGCCAGCAGTGACCGGACAGGGGGCACAGATACGCAGTATTTT
V: TRBV18; length: 15; D: .; J: TRBJ1-3; size: .; CDR3: CASSPPGTSGNTIYF; DNA: TGTGCCAGCTCACCCCCGGGGACCTCTGGAAACACCATATATTTT
V: TRBV7-9; length: 15; D: TRBD1; J: TRBJ2-7; size: medium-sized; CDR3: CASSLNAAGGYEQYF; DNA: TGTGCCAGCAGCCTTAACGCGGCAGGGGGCTACGAGCAGTACTTC
V: TRBV2; length: 13; D: .; J: TRBJ1-2; size: .; CDR3: CASSESTAKGYTF; DNA: TGTGCCAGCAGTGAAAGTACGGCGAAGGGCTACACCTTC
V: TRBV29-1; length: 14; D: .; J: TRBJ2-2; size: .; CDR3: CSVGQPANTGELFF; DNA: TGCAGCGTTGGCCAGCCCGCGAACACCGGGGAGCTGTTTTTT
V: TRBV4-1; length: 15; D: .; J: TRBJ1-2; size: .; CDR3: CASSQKAGGGYGYTF; DNA: TGCGCCAGCAGCCAAAAGGCCGGGGGAGGCTATGGCTACACCTTC
V: TRBV6-6; length: 11; D: .; J: TRBJ1-2; size: .; CDR3: CASRMRGGYTF; DNA: TGTGCCAGCAGGATGCGTGGCGGCTACACCTTC
V: TRBV11-3; length: 16; D: .; J: TRBJ2-5; size: once; CDR3: CASSPRSGAGGETQYF; DNA: TGTGCCAGCAGCCCTCGGTCGGGAGCTGGGGGGGAGACCCAGTACTTC
V: TRBV19; length: 14; D: .; J: TRBJ2-7; size: .; CDR3: CASSPTSRAYEQYF; DNA: TGTGCCAGTAGTCCGACTAGTCGGGCCTACGAGCAGTACTTC
V: TRBV20-1; length: 11; D: .; J: TRBJ2-5; size: .; CDR3: CSASFQETQYF; DNA: TGCAGTGCTAGCTTCCAAGAGACCCAGTACTTC
V: TRBV4-3; length: 18; D: TRBD2; J: TRBJ2-3; size: .; CDR3: CASSQASGGGDTPDTQYF; DNA: TGCGCCAGCAGCCAGGCTAGCGGGGGGGGCGACACCCCAGATACGCAGTATTTT
V: TRBV9; length: 15; D: .; J: TRBJ1-1; size: .; CDR3: CASSVGGTLNTEAFF; DNA: TGTGCCAGCAGCGTAGGGGGGACCTTGAACACTGAAGCTTTCTTT
V: TRBV30; length: 15; D: .; J: TRBJ1-3; size: .; CDR3: CAWSIGRSSGNTIYF; DNA: TGTGCCTGGAGTATCGGGAGGTCTTCTGGAAACACCATATATTTT
V: TRBV9; length: 15; D: .; J: TRBJ2-5; size: .; CDR3: CASSVEASLQETQYF; DNA: TGTGCCAGCAGCGTAGAAGCCAGCCTCCAAGAGACCCAGTACTTC
V: TRBV9; length: 15; D: TRBD2; J: TRBJ2-1; size: .; CDR3: CASSVTSGNLDEQFF; DNA: TGTGCCAGCAGCGTCACTAGCGGGAATCTCGATGAGCAGTTCTTC